These 3 T cell receptor beta chains share one sample of origin, sequenced in a study of CD8+ T cells in alopecia areata. Extracted from the samples, RNA was reverse transcribed into cDNA to serve as the sequencing template. Only in-frame clones appear in the TCRdb table, and some are missing; sequencing was by immunoSEQ multiplex PCR. The table shows around 250,000 clones, with about 68% occurring only once. The sample was CD4+ T cells sorted from blood, taken at week 0. These receptors were collected from a human donor with alopecia areata.

In its sample, this clone was seen a few times. The DNA for the CDR3 is TGTGCCAGCAGCCGAACCCTCTCTGGGGCCAACGTCCTGACTTTC. Encoded protein: CASSRTLSGANVLTF. The chain links TRBV7-9 to TRBJ2-6, with unresolved D. Germline V gives CDR1 SEHNR, CDR2 FQNEAQ (reference sequence). The CDR3 is 15 residues long. The V end was cut by 5 bases, the J end by 0 bases, with 8 bases between.

The CDR3 protein is CASRPTGVEEKLFF. For the CDR3, the DNA is TGTGCCAGTAGGCCGACAGGGGTGGAAGAAAAACTGTTTTTT. The chain links TRBV19 to TRBJ1-4; 8 positions match TRBD1. With 6 bases clipped from V and 8 bases from J, the junction kept 8 bases outside the gene matches. Per the germline V gene, CDR1 is LNHDA and CDR2 is SQIVND (reference sequence). This CDR3 spans 14 amino acids.

V and J are TRBV5-6 and TRBJ1-2; 7 bases are shared with TRBD1. The CDR3 covers 13 residues. Germline trimming cut 4 bases from V and 7 bases from J; bases unmatched to any gene: 7. Germline V gene sequence: CDR1 SGHDT, CDR2 YYEEEE. The CDR3 DNA is TGTGCCAGCAGCCTCCGGGACAGACTTGGCTACACCTTC. It yields the protein CASSLRDRLGYTF. The entire variable domain, with the rest obtained from reference TRBV5-6 and TRBJ1-2, is as follows: DAGVTQSPTHLIKTRGQQVTLRCSPKSGHDTVSWYQQALGQGPQFIFQYYEEEERQRGNFPDRFSGHQFPNYSSELNVNALLLGDSALYLCASSLRDRLGYTFGSGTRLTVV.